The entry below describes one TCR beta chain. Its antigen remains unknown. This sample is drawn from a study of CD8 T cells in ankylosing spondylitis. Generation of TCR beta libraries employed quantitative 5'-RACE incorporating molecular barcodes. Using its own MiXCR run on the 5' RACE reads, TCRdb lists one record per CDR3 protein. The profile shows hundreds of thousands of distinct CDR3 sequences, about 11% of them singletons. Overall study results and limits: Reports of some motif variants in reactive arthritis synovial fluid and blood predate this one. Ankylosing spondylitis blood seemed to carry a telltale TCR beta motif made of under ten highly homologous variants. Reportedly, matched ankylosing spondylitis synovial fluid was significantly enriched for disease-linked clones. The authors found the disease-linked clones to be CD8+ and relatively rare in peripheral blood.

Trimming took off 6 bases at V and 4 bases at J, with 15 bases between the two ends. This CDR3 has 14 amino acids. Germline lookup yields CDR1 DFQATT and CDR2 SNEGSKA (reference sequence). Specimen: blood, either unsorted or a sorted T cell fraction (not recorded which). This sequence was found in a male donor with ankylosing spondylitis. This rearrangement joins TRBV20-1 to TRBJ2-2; D may match TRBD1 or TRBD2 (6 bases each). The CDR3 sequence: CSALGGPSTGELFF. CDR3 bases: TGCAGTGCACTGGGGGGCCCGAGCACCGGGGAGCTGTTTTTT.